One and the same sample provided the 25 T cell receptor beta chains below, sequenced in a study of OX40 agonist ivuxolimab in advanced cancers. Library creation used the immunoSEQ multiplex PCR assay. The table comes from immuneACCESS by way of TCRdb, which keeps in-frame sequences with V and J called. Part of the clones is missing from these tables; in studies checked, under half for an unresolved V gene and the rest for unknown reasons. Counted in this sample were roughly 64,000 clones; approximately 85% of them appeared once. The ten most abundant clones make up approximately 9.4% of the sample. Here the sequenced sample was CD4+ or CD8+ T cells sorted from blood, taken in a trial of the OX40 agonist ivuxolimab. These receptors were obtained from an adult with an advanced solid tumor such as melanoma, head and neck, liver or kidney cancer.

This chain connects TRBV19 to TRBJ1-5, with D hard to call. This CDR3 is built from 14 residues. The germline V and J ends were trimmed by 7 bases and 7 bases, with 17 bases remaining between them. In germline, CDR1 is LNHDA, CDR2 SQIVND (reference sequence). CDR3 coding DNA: TGTGCCAGTAACCCCCCCTCGGTATGGCAGCCCCAGCATTTT. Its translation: CASNPPSVWQPQHF.

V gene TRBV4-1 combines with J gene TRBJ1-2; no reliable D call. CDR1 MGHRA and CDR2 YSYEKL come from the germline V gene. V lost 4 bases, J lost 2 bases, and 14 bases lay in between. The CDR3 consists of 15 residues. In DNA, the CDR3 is TGCGCCAGCAGCCCGGGTGGTATGGGGAACTATGGCTACACCTTC. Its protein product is CASSPGGMGNYGYTF.

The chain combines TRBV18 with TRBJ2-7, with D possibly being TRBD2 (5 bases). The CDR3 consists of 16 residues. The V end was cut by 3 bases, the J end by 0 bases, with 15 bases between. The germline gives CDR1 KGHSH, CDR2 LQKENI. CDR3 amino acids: CASSPSITGSSYEQYF. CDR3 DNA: TGTGCCAGCTCACCCAGCATTACGGGGAGCTCCTACGAGCAGTACTTC.

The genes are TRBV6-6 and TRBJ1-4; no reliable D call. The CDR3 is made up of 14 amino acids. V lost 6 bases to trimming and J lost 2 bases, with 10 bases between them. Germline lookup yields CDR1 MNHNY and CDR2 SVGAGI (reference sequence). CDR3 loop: CASSRQMTNEKLFF. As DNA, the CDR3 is TGTGCCAGCAGCCGACAAATGACTAATGAAAAACTGTTTTTT.

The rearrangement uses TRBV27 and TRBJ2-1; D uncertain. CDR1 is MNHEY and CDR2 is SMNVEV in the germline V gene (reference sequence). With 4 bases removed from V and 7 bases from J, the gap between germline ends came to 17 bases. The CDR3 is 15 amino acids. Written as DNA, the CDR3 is TGTGCCAGCAGTTACGGCAGTGGGATTGGAAATGAGCAGTTCTTC. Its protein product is CASSYGSGIGNEQFF.

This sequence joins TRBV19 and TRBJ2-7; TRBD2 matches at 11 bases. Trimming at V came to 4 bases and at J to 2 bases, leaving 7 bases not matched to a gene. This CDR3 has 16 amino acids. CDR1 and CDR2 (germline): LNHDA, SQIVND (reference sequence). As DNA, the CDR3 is TGTGCCAGTAGTAACCCGACTAGCGGGACTACCTACGAGCAGTACTTC. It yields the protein CASSNPTSGTTYEQYF.

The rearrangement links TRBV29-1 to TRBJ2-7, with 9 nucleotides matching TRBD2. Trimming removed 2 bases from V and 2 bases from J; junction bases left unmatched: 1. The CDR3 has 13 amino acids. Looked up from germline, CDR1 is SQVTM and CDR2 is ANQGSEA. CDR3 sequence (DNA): TGCAGCGTTGAACTAGCGGGACCCTACGAGCAGTACTTC. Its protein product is CSVELAGPYEQYF.

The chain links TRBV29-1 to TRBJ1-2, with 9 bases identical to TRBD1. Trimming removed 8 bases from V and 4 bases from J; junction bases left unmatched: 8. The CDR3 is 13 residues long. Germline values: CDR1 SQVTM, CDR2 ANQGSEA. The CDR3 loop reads CSLQDRGPYGYTF. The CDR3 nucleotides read TGCAGCCTCCAGGACAGGGGCCCCTATGGCTACACCTTC. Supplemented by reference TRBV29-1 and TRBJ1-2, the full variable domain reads SAVISQKPSRDICQRGTSLTIQCQVDSQVTMMFWYRQQPGQSLTLIATANQGSEATYESGFVIDKFPISRPNLTFSTLTVSNMSPEDSSIYLCSLQDRGPYGYTFGSGTRLTVV.

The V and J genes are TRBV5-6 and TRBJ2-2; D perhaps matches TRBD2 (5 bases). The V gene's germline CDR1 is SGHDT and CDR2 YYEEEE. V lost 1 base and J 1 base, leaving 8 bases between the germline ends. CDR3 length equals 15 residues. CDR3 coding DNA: TGTGCCAGCAGCTTGAGCCGGGGGAACACCGGGGAGCTGTTTTTT. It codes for CASSLSRGNTGELFF.

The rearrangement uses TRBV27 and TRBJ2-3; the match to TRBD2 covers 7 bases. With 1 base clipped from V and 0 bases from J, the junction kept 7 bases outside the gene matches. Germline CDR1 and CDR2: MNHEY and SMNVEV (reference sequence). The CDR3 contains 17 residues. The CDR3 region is CASSLYPLGGSTDTQYF. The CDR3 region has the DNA TGTGCCAGCAGTTTATACCCCCTGGGGGGGAGCACAGATACGCAGTATTTT.

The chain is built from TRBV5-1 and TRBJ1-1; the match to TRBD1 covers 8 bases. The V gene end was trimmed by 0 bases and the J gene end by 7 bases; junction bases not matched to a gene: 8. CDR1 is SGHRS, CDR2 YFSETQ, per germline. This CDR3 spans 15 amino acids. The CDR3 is CASSLAVRGLSEAFF. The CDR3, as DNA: TGCGCCAGCAGCTTGGCGGTCAGGGGGCTGAGTGAAGCTTTCTTT. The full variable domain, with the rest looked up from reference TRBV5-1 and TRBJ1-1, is KAGVTQTPRYLIKTRGQQVTLSCSPISGHRSVSWYQQTPGQGLQFLFEYFSETQRNKGNFPGRFSGRQFSNSRSEMNVSTLELGDSALYLCASSLAVRGLSEAFFGQGTRLTVV.

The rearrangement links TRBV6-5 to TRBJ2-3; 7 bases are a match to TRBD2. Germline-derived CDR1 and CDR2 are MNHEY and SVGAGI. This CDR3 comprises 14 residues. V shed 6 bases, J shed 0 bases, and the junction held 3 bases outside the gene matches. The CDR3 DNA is TGTGCCAGCAGCCGCGGGAGAAGCACAGATACGCAGTATTTT. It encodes CASSRGRSTDTQYF.

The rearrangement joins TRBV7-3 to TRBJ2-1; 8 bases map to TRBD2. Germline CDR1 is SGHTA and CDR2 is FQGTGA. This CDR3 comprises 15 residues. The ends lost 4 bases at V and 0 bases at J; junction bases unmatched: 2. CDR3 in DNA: TGTGCCAGCAGCTCGGGAGGGCCCTCCTACAATGAGCAGTTCTTC. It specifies CASSSGGPSYNEQFF.

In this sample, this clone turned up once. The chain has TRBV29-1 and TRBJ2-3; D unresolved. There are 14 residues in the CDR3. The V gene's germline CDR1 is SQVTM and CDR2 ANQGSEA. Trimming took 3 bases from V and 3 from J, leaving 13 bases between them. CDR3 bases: TGCAGCGTTGAGACGAATTCCGGGACAGATACGCAGTATTTT. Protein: CSVETNSGTDTQYF.

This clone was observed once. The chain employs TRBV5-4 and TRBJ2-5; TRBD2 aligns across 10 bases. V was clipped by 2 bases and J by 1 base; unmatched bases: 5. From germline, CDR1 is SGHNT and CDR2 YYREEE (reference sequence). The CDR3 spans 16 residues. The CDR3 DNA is TGTGCCAGCAGCTTTATTAGCGGGGGGTCCCAAGAGACCCAGTACTTC. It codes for CASSFISGGSQETQYF.

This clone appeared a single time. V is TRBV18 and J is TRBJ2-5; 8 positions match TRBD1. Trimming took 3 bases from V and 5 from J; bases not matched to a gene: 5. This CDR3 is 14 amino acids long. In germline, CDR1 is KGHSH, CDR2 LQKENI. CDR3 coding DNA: TGTGCCAGCTCACCTGGACAGGGCCCGGAGACCCAGTACTTC. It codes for CASSPGQGPETQYF.

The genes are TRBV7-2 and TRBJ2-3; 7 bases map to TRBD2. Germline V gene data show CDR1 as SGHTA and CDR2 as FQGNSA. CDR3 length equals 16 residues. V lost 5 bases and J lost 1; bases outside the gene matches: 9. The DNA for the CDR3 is TGTGCCAGCAGCCCGGGGTGGGCGGGGGGCACAGATACGCAGTATTTT. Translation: CASSPGWAGGTDTQYF.

CDR3 coding DNA: TGTGCCAGCAGTTACTCAGGACAGGGAGACACCATATATTTT. Translating gives CASSYSGQGDTIYF. The chain links TRBV6-5 to TRBJ1-3, with 8 bases lining up with TRBD1. Germline-derived CDR1 and CDR2 are MNHEY and SVGAGI. V lost 0 bases and J lost 8; bases outside the gene matches: 3. The CDR3 sequence is 14 residues long.

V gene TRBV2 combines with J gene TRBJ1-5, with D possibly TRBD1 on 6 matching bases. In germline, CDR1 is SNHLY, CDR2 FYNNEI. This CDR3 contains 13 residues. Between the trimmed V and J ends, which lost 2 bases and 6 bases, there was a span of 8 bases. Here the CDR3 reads CASSESRGQPQHF. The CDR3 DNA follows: TGTGCCAGCAGTGAATCCAGGGGTCAGCCCCAGCATTTT.

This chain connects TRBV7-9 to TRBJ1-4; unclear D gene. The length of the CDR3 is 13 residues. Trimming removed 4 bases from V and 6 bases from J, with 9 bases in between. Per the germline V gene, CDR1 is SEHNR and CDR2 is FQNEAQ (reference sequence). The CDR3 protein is CASSYSTDEKLFF. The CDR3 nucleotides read TGTGCCAGCAGCTACTCGACGGATGAAAAACTGTTTTTT.

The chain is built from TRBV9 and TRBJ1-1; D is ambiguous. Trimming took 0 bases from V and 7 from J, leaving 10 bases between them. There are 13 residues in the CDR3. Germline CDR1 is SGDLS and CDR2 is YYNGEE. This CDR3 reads CASSVGGGSEAFF. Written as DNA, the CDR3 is TGTGCCAGCAGCGTAGGGGGTGGCAGTGAAGCTTTCTTT.

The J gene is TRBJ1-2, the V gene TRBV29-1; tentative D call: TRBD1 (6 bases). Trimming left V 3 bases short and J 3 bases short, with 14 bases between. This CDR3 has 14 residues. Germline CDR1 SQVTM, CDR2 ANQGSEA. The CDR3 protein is CSVEYREDYYGYTF. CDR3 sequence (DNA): TGCAGCGTTGAGTACAGGGAGGATTACTATGGCTACACCTTC.

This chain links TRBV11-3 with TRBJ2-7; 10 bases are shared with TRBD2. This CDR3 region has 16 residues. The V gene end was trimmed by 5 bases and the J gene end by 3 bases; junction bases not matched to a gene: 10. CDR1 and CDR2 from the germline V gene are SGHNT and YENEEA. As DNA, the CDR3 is TGTGCCAGCAGCCCCATGTGGAGCGGGAGGGACTACGAGCAGTACTTC. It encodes CASSPMWSGRDYEQYF.

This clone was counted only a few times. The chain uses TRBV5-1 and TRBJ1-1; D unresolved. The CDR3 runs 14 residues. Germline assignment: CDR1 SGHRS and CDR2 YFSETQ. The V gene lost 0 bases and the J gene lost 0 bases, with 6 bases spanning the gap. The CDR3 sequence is CASSLEVMNTEAFF. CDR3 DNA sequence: TGCGCCAGCAGCTTGGAGGTCATGAACACTGAAGCTTTCTTT. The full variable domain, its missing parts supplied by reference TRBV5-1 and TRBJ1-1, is KAGVTQTPRYLIKTRGQQVTLSCSPISGHRSVSWYQQTPGQGLQFLFEYFSETQRNKGNFPGRFSGRQFSNSRSEMNVSTLELGDSALYLCASSLEVMNTEAFFGQGTRLTVV.

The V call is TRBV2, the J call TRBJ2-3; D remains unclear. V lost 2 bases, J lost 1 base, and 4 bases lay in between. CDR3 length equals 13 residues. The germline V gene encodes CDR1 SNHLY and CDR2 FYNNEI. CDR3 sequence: CASSEIGTDTQYF. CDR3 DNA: TGTGCCAGCAGTGAAATTGGCACAGATACGCAGTATTTT.